The rows below give T cell receptor beta chains drawn from one sample of a study of cytomegalovirus exposure and HLA in healthy donors. This table comes from immunoSEQ multiplex PCR, and its TCRdb copy is limited to in-frame clones, with some not included. The sample lists about 83,000 clones, 70% to 75% occurring once. Sequencing input: PBMCs. The source of these receptors is a man aged 60-69 years in good health and CMV-seronegative. Each CDR3 is given with its conserved first and last residue. Each record gives: D gene, clone size, V gene, J gene, CDR3 protein, CDR3 DNA. The D gene is left open where the match is weak. Only some rows state a clone size, as once, few, many or a class for expanded clones.

>.|.|TRBV14|TRBJ2-7
CASSPNRQRVYF
TGTGCCAGCAGCCCTAATCGTCAGCGAGTGTACTTC
>.|few|TRBV19|TRBJ2-5
CASGSGVRSETQYF
TGTGCCAGTGGGTCCGGGGTGAGATCGGAGACCCAGTACTTC
>TRBD2|.|TRBV5-4|TRBJ2-5
CASSKLPGGQETQYF
TGTGCCAGCAGTAAATTACCGGGGGGGCAAGAGACCCAGTACTTC
>TRBD1|.|TRBV9|TRBJ2-7
CASSVSGQGGVGTTSYEQYF
TGTGCCAGCAGCGTTTCGGGACAGGGGGGGGTCGGGACAACCTCCTACGAGCAGTACTTC
>.|.|TRBV19|TRBJ1-4
CASVAPGGAGKLFF
TGTGCCAGTGTAGCGCCGGGCGGAGCGGGAAAACTGTTTTTT
>.|.|TRBV6-6|TRBJ1-5
CAIAHGNQPQHF
TGTGCCATAGCCCATGGTAATCAGCCCCAGCATTTT
>.|.|TRBV29-1|TRBJ2-7
CSVGQGSYEQYF
TGCAGCGTTGGGCAGGGGTCCTACGAGCAGTACTTC
>.|.|TRBV21-1|TRBJ2-7
CASSKGGGTYEQYF
TGTGCCAGCAGCAAAGGGGGGGGTACCTACGAGCAGTACTTC
>TRBD2|.|TRBV5-1|TRBJ2-1
CASNPTAGGYNEQFF
TGCGCCAGCAATCCGACGGCGGGGGGGTACAATGAGCAGTTCTTC
>TRBD1|.|TRBV5-4|TRBJ1-1
CASSSRQGAPVNTEAFF
TGTGCCAGCAGCTCTCGACAGGGCGCACCCGTGAACACTGAAGCTTTCTTT
>TRBD2|.|TRBV27|TRBJ2-1
CASSPREYSGGSSYNEQFF
TGTGCCAGCAGCCCCCGCGAATATAGCGGGGGGAGCTCCTACAATGAGCAGTTCTTC
>.|.|TRBV6-1|TRBJ1-1
CASSEEGQGFTEAFF
TGTGCCAGCAGTGAAGAAGGACAAGGCTTCACTGAAGCTTTCTTT
>.|.|TRBV29-1|TRBJ2-2
CSATVEGKANTGELFF
TGCAGCGCCACCGTGGAGGGGAAGGCGAACACCGGGGAGCTGTTTTTT
>TRBD1|few|TRBV10-2|TRBJ1-1
CASSWDRAFTEAFF
TGCGCCAGCAGCTGGGACAGGGCCTTCACTGAAGCTTTCTTT
>TRBD1|once|TRBV6-5|TRBJ1-2
CASSYLLTGASGYTF
TGTGCCAGCAGTTACCTATTGACAGGGGCCTCTGGCTACACCTTC
>.|once|TRBV6-6|TRBJ1-1
CASSSRSEAFF
TGTGCCAGCAGTTCCCGGTCCGAAGCTTTCTTT
>.|.|TRBV4-3|TRBJ2-7
CASSQDNEQYF
TGCGCCAGCAGCCAAGACAACGAGCAGTACTTC
>TRBD1|.|TRBV5-1|TRBJ2-7
CASSLGQGSQYEQYF
TGCGCCAGCAGCTTGGGACAGGGTTCCCAGTACGAGCAGTACTTC
>.|.|TRBV5-1|TRBJ1-1
CASSWNQGTEAFF
TGCGCCAGCAGCTGGAACCAGGGCACTGAAGCTTTCTTT
>TRBD2|.|TRBV4-2|TRBJ2-5
CASSRGLAVGQTQYF
TGTGCCAGCAGCCGAGGACTAGCAGTGGGGCAGACCCAGTACTTC
>TRBD2|few|TRBV2|TRBJ2-1
CASSERVGVAGGLTFSNEQFF
TGTGCCAGCAGTGAAAGGGTGGGGGTAGCGGGGGGCCTTACATTCAGCAATGAGCAGTTCTTC
>TRBD1|few|TRBV5-1|TRBJ1-1
CASSLGQGHLNTEAFF
TGCGCCAGCAGCTTGGGACAGGGGCACCTGAACACTGAAGCTTTCTTT
>.|.|TRBV6-1|TRBJ2-1
CASTPRGDNNEQFF
TGTGCCAGCACCCCCAGGGGTGATAACAATGAGCAGTTCTTC
>TRBD2|.|TRBV13|TRBJ2-3
CASSLKASGHTQYF
TGTGCCAGCAGCTTAAAGGCTAGCGGTCATACGCAGTATTTT
>.|few|TRBV30|TRBJ1-4
CAWSVLATNEKLFF
TGTGCCTGGAGTGTACTAGCAACTAATGAAAAACTGTTTTTT
>.|.|TRBV7-3|TRBJ2-1
CASSLSYNEQFF
TGTGCCAGCAGCCTTTCCTACAATGAGCAGTTCTTC
>.|.|TRBV4-1|TRBJ2-4
CASSQVAFRSIQYF
TGCGCCAGCAGCCAAGTTGCGTTTCGTTCCATTCAGTACTTC
>.|.|TRBV6-1|TRBJ1-2
CASSEWSGAGGYTF
TGTGCCAGCAGTGAATGGTCAGGGGCCGGAGGCTACACCTTC
>TRBD1|.|TRBV6-5|TRBJ1-2
CASSYQGGTNYGYTF
TGTGCCAGCAGTTACCAGGGGGGTACGAACTATGGCTACACCTTC
>.|once|TRBV15|TRBJ2-3
CATSTGRTRTTDTQYF
TGTGCCACCAGCACCGGAAGGACACGGACCACAGATACGCAGTATTTT
>TRBD1|.|TRBV19|TRBJ2-5
CASSAGTGGIEAQYF
TGTGCCAGTAGTGCCGGGACAGGGGGTATTGAGGCCCAGTACTTC
>.|.|TRBV4-1|TRBJ2-1
CASSQGVGGANEQFF
TGCGCCAGCAGCCAAGGTGTTGGCGGGGCCAATGAGCAGTTCTTC
>.|few|TRBV19|TRBJ2-2
CASSIEWGLPSGELFF
TGTGCCAGTAGTATAGAGTGGGGACTCCCAAGCGGGGAGCTGTTTTTT
>TRBD1|.|TRBV7-9|TRBJ2-7
CASSWDSSYEQYF
TGTGCCAGCAGCTGGGACAGCTCCTACGAGCAGTACTTC
>TRBD2|.|TRBV2|TRBJ2-1
CASVDTSVDNEQFF
TGTGCCAGCGTCGATACTAGCGTGGACAATGAGCAGTTCTTC
>TRBD2|few|TRBV6-6|TRBJ2-7
CASSVLAGTQYF
TGTGCCAGCAGTGTACTAGCGGGTACGCAGTACTTC
>TRBD1|once|TRBV19|TRBJ2-3
CASSRRDRGTDTQYF
TGTGCCAGTAGTCGCCGGGACAGGGGCACAGATACGCAGTATTTT
>TRBD1|.|TRBV5-1|TRBJ2-5
CASSNPGQGEAETQYF
TGCGCCAGCAGTAATCCGGGACAGGGAGAGGCAGAGACCCAGTACTTC
>.|.|TRBV11-3|TRBJ2-7
CASSLGGRDEQYF
TGTGCCAGCAGCTTAGGGGGGCGGGACGAGCAGTACTTC
>TRBD1|.|TRBV7-3|TRBJ2-3
CASSFNRGGTDTQYF
TGTGCCAGCAGCTTTAACAGGGGTGGCACAGATACGCAGTATTTT
>TRBD1|.|TRBV2|TRBJ1-1
CASSGGPGGNTEAFF
TGTGCCAGCAGTGGCGGTCCAGGGGGAAACACTGAAGCTTTCTTT
>.|.|TRBV6-1|TRBJ1-2
CASSEASPGSAYGYTF
TGTGCCAGCAGTGAAGCATCCCCCGGCAGCGCATATGGCTACACCTTC
>TRBD2|.|TRBV5-6|TRBJ2-1
CASSAAGLARNEQFF
TGTGCCAGCAGCGCCGCGGGACTAGCACGCAATGAGCAGTTCTTC
>.|.|TRBV30|TRBJ1-1
CAWSSGEVGTEAFF
TGTGCCTGGAGTTCGGGAGAGGTAGGAACTGAAGCTTTCTTT
>TRBD1|.|TRBV30|TRBJ1-6
CAWNRGESPLHF
TGTGCCTGGAACAGGGGGGAGTCACCCCTCCACTTT
>TRBD2|.|TRBV5-1|TRBJ2-5
CASSRGRGVQETQYF
TGCGCCAGCAGCCGCGGGAGGGGGGTCCAAGAGACCCAGTACTTC
>TRBD2|.|TRBV9|TRBJ2-2
CASSVMSGGNTGELFF
TGTGCCAGCAGCGTAATGAGCGGGGGTAACACCGGGGAGCTGTTTTTT
>.|.|TRBV6-1|TRBJ2-7
CASNNQGVDEQYF
TGTGCCAGCAACAATCAAGGGGTGGACGAGCAGTACTTC
>.|.|TRBV4-1|TRBJ2-7
CASSQVEGTGEQYF
TGCGCCAGCAGCCAAGTGGAGGGGACGGGAGAGCAGTACTTC
>TRBD1|.|TRBV18|TRBJ2-5
CASSPGQGETQYF
TGTGCCAGCTCACCAGGACAGGGAGAGACCCAGTACTTC
>.|.|TRBV9|TRBJ2-4
CASSGGQGNIQYF
TGTGCCAGCAGCGGGGGGCAGGGAAACATTCAGTACTTC
>TRBD1|.|TRBV7-9|TRBJ1-1
CASSFDRGSDTEAFF
TGTGCCAGCAGCTTCGACAGGGGATCGGACACTGAAGCTTTCTTT
>.|.|TRBV2|TRBJ2-1
CASSEWGERRGGAHNEQFF
TGTGCCAGCAGTGAATGGGGGGAGAGGCGAGGGGGCGCGCACAATGAGCAGTTCTTC
>.|.|TRBV10-3|TRBJ2-7
CAIRPGLNSYEQYF
TGTGCCATCAGGCCGGGTCTTAACTCCTACGAGCAGTACTTC
>.|.|TRBV10-3|TRBJ1-1
CAISESGETEAFF
TGTGCCATCAGTGAGTCTGGAGAGACTGAAGCTTTCTTT